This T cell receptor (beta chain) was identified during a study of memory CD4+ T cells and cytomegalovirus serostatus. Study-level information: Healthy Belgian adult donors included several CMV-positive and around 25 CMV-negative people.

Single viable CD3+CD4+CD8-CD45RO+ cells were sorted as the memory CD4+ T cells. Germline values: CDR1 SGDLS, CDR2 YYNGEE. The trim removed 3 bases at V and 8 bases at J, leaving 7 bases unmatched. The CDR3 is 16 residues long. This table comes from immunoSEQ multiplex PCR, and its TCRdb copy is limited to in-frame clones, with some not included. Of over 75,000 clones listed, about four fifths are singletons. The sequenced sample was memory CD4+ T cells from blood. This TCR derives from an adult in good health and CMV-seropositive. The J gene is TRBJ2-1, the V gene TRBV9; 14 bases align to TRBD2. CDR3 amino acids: CASSAGLAGGWDEQFF. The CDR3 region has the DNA TGTGCCAGCAGCGCAGGACTAGCGGGGGGATGGGATGAGCAGTTCTTC.